This T cell receptor beta chain was recorded in a study of shared clonotypes between healthy human individuals. Study at large: Donors consisted of two women and a few men between 18 and 49. Study-level points and caveats: What naive subsets generally showed was a larger estimated richness than memory subsets showed.

For this clone: What it binds is not known.

In the authors' workflow: ImmunoSEQ output lacked quality scores and full-length reads, limiting matched filtering. Method: immunoSEQ multiplex PCR; TCRdb's copy keeps in-frame clones and lacks some. The D gene and trimming were derived from the DNA, and the V and J assignments and clone size from that table. Of 2 million to 2.5 million clones listed, less than 95% were seen once; the top ten hold more than 0.95%. In the naive CD8 group, cells lacked CD45RO and were positively selected for CCR7, so terminally differentiated effector memory CD45RA+ cells were left out. The CDR3 has 18 residues. Per the germline V gene, CDR1 is MGHRA and CDR2 is YSYEKL. The V and J ends lost 0 bases and 2 bases, in that order; junction bases with no gene match: 9.

The J gene is TRBJ2-3, the V gene TRBV4-1, with 9 bases lining up with TRBD2. The TCR was taken from a man younger than 35 in good health. The source material was naive CD8+ T cells sorted from blood. The CDR3 protein is CASSQESSGTRDTDTQYF. The CDR3 nucleotides are TGCGCCAGCAGCCAAGAGTCTAGCGGGACCAGAGACACAGATACGCAGTATTTT.